This T cell receptor beta chain was obtained from a study of blood T cells in healthy people across ages (dated by TCRdb to the mid-2010s). In the study overall: In model experiments, template switching captured about one uniquely barcoded TCR beta cDNA molecule for every two T cells. The donors were split into four age groups: young (average 16 years), middle-aged (more than 35), aged (around 67) and long-lived (roughly 80). For two donors (one aged 18 to 29 and one aged 80 or older), the study analyzed two additional independent replicas of 1 million unique cDNA reads from the same blood draw. To avoid experimental bias, donors of different ages were distributed randomly across sequencing lanes. Using deep sequencing normalized with unique cDNA molecular identifiers, the study measured how TCR beta repertoire diversity changes with age.

Turning to this clonotype: There is no known antigen for this receptor. No clone much larger than this one lies a single base away; base qualities are absent.

Results the study describes overall, beyond this receptor: The long-lived group showed more naive CD4+ T cells, fewer expanded clones and increased TCR diversity than the aged group, suggesting age selection. The CMV infection status of donors was not known, potentially confounding age-related changes in expanded clonotypes. Estimates of total diversity based on one million sequenced T cells were regarded as lower bounds and as underestimates. Because profiling used bulk unsorted PBMCs, naive and antigen-experienced compartments could not be compared conclusively. Observed TCR beta diversity per million T cells fell roughly linearly with age, and a significant reduction was already apparent by age around 44. A strong correlation was found between observed TCR beta diversity and the percentage of naive T cells measured by flow cytometry.

Donors were about 36 systemically healthy Caucasian individuals from Russia aged roughly 6 to 95 years. Ten milliliters of peripheral blood were drawn from each donor into EDTA-treated Vacutainer tubes. PBMCs were isolated by Ficoll-Paque density-gradient centrifugation, with at least 7 million obtained per sample. Trizol reagent was used to extract total RNA from the PBMCs, yielding at least 5.5 micrograms per sample. For every donor, an aliquot of PBMCs went through flow cytometry to measure the percentages of naive CD45RAhigh/CD27high T cells. Library prep was done by 5' RACE. The second PCR ran for about 6 to 11 cycles and used a J-beta primer mix along with a sample-barcoded 5' primer. Each TCR beta cDNA molecule received a unique molecular identifier from a template-switch 5' adaptor carrying 12 random nucleotides. At least 2.5 million CDR3-containing paired-end reads were obtained from each sample. First-strand cDNA was synthesized from all RNA with the Mint cDNA synthesis kit, primed by a TRBC-specific oligonucleotide. Following uracil-DNA glycosylase treatment, a first 18-cycle PCR with universal primers M1SS and BC2_uni_R was performed on all cDNA. The authors' pipeline ran thus. For normalization, 1 million high-quality reads were randomly selected from each sample, with every read carrying a distinct molecular identifier. Reads sharing molecular identifiers were discarded rather than binned into consensus sequences. MiTCR, with a Q25 quality threshold and the strictest error-elimination algorithm, was used for CDR3 identification, clonotype clustering and error correction. A nonparametric unseen species model using Euler transformation provided a lower-bound estimate of total TCR beta diversity. The public reads were quality trimmed at Q25 with fastp and then assembled into clones with MiXCR by TCRdb, keeping productive beta chains. All rows with the same CDR3 protein become a single entry with the most common DNA and genes. It is TCRdb's table, rather than the study itself, that gives the V and J calls and clone size. The table for this sample lists around 2 million distinct CDR3 sequences; about two fifths of them were counted only once. The ten largest clones add up to roughly 23% of the sample.

The CDR3 sequence holds 12 residues, the cysteine and phenylalanine included. Here the CDR3 DNA is all that survives: 36 bases in frame from base 1. V gives up 8 bases and J gives up 2 bases, and the segment between their germline ends measures 9 bases. CDR1 and CDR2 are read off the germline V gene as MNHEY and SVGEGT. The chain couples TRBV6-2 or TRBV6-3 to TRBJ2-5; the D gene cannot be named for sure. Sequencing was performed on blood. This clonotype was obtained from a human donor in good health. The sequenced DNA is TGTGCCAGCGGGCGGTGGCAAGAGACCCAGTACTTC. It translates as CASGRWQETQYF.